What follows are 30 T cell receptor beta chains derived from one specimen sequenced in a study of blood T cell repertoires in COVID-19. Repertoires were generated with immunoSEQ multiplex PCR, while TCRdb's copy carries only in-frame clones and drops some. The sample yields some 120,000 clones, roughly 71% seen once. Source material: peripheral blood. The receptors originated from an elderly man with acute or convalescent COVID-19.

This clone was seen at least ten times. The V call is TRBV10-3, the J call TRBJ2-7; maybe TRBD2 (5 bases). V was clipped by 3 bases and J by 1 base, with 7 bases between them. This CDR3 spans 13 amino acids. The germline gives CDR1 ENHRY, CDR2 SYGVKD. This chain's CDR3 is CAISEGGSYEQYF. The CDR3 DNA sequence: TGTGCCATCAGTGAAGGAGGATCCTACGAGCAGTACTTC.

The chain has TRBV30 and TRBJ1-1; possibly TRBD1 for D (5 bases). V was cut by 0 bases and J by 4 bases, with 12 bases left in between. The CDR3 is made up of 14 amino acids. CDR1 is GTSNPN and CDR2 is SVGIG in the germline V gene (reference sequence). The CDR3 here is CAWSVIRDATEAFF. The CDR3 DNA follows: TGTGCCTGGAGTGTCATCAGGGATGCCACTGAAGCTTTCTTT.

The rearrangement uses TRBV3-1 (or the pseudogene TRBV3-2) and TRBJ2-1, with no clear D. V lost 1 base, J lost 3 bases, and 10 bases lay in between. Germline CDR1 reads LGHDT; CDR2 reads YNNKEL (reference sequence). The length of the CDR3 is 15 residues. The CDR3 sequence is CASSQGPGGYNEQFF. CDR3 sequence (DNA): TGTGCCAGCAGCCAAGGTCCGGGTGGCTACAATGAGCAGTTCTTC.

The rearrangement links TRBV7-2 to TRBJ2-1; weak D call: TRBD2 (6 bases). The CDR3 is made up of 16 amino acids. Deletions cut 1 base from V and 7 bases from J, with 17 bases between. The germline gives CDR1 SGHTA, CDR2 FQGNSA. CDR3 protein: CASSLGPSTSFNEQFF. Written as DNA, the CDR3 is TGTGCCAGCAGCTTAGGACCTTCTACTAGCTTTAATGAGCAGTTCTTC.

This clone appeared a single time. This sequence joins TRBV7-2 and TRBJ2-1; the match to TRBD2 covers 8 bases. The trim removed 5 bases at V and 1 base at J, leaving 7 bases unmatched. This CDR3 spans 16 amino acids. Germline V gene sequence: CDR1 SGHTA, CDR2 FQGNSA. CDR3 sequence (DNA): TGTGCCAGCAGCGGCAGCGGGGGCCCTTCCTACAATGAGCAGTTCTTC. Protein: CASSGSGGPSYNEQFF.

This chain links TRBV4-2 with TRBJ2-7; 7 nucleotides line up with TRBD2. In germline, CDR1 is LGHNA, CDR2 YNFKEQ. This CDR3 comprises 17 residues. Unmatched junction bases numbered 10, after V lost 2 bases and J lost 0 bases. The CDR3 sequence: CASSQTAGPKYSYEQYF. The DNA of the CDR3 is TGTGCCAGCAGCCAAACAGCGGGGCCCAAATACTCCTACGAGCAGTACTTC.

As for this clone: The same CDR3 arises from other DNA sequences in this sample as well. This chain uses TRBV6-1 with TRBJ2-7; TRBD2 might be the D (6 bases). V lost 0 bases to trimming and J lost 2 bases, with 11 bases between them. The CDR3 sequence is 15 residues long. CDR1 MNHNS and CDR2 SASEGT come from the germline V gene. The DNA for the CDR3 is TGTGCCAGCAGTGAAGCGCGGGGCGGAGCCTACGAGCAGTACTTC. Its translation is CASSEARGGAYEQYF.

The V call is TRBV2, the J call TRBJ1-2, with a possible D match to TRBD1 (6 bases). V gave up 1 base and J gave up 0 bases, with 9 bases separating them. This CDR3 contains 15 residues. In germline, CDR1 is SNHLY, CDR2 FYNNEI. In DNA, the CDR3 is TGTGCCAGCAGTGAAGGGGGGCTAGCTAACTATGGCTACACCTTC. Amino acid sequence: CASSEGGLANYGYTF.

The genes are TRBV6-5 and TRBJ1-2; no firm D call. Germline values: CDR1 MNHEY, CDR2 SVGAGI. Trimming pared 5 bases from V and 4 bases from J, leaving 14 bases between. The CDR3 sequence is 14 residues long. CDR3 residues: CASSKLDTAYGYTF. The CDR3 DNA sequence: TGTGCCAGCAGTAAACTCGACACAGCCTATGGCTACACCTTC.

V is TRBV6-5 and J is TRBJ2-2; the D is unclear. CDR1 and CDR2 from the germline V gene are MNHEY and SVGAGI. The V end was cut by 7 bases, the J end by 8 bases, with 17 bases between. The CDR3 extends over 14 amino acids. The CDR3 DNA reads TGTGCCAGCAACATCGGTCGAGGAATTGGGGAGCTGTTTTTT. Protein sequence: CASNIGRGIGELFF.

Only one count was recorded for this clone. This chain links TRBV12-3 or TRBV12-4 with TRBJ1-1, with 8 nucleotides matching TRBD1. V was clipped by 5 bases and J by 6 bases; unmatched bases: 5. There are 13 residues in the CDR3. The CDR3 is CASSRSGGPEAFF. The CDR3 DNA reads as TGTGCCAGCAGTCGCTCAGGGGGCCCTGAAGCTTTCTTT.

This clone was recorded at least ten times. The rearrangement joins TRBV7-9 to TRBJ2-1; 7 nucleotides align to TRBD1. V was pared by 8 bases and J by 3 bases, with 7 bases of the junction left unmatched. Germline loops: CDR1 SEHNR, CDR2 FQNEAQ (reference sequence). The length of the CDR3 is 14 residues. In DNA form, the CDR3 reads TGTGCCAGCTCTTACAGGGGTGTCTACAATGAGCAGTTCTTC. As protein: CASSYRGVYNEQFF. The full variable domain, its missing parts supplied by reference TRBV7-9 and TRBJ2-1, is DTGVSQNPRHKITKRGQNVTFRCDPISEHNRLYWYRQTLGQGPEFLTYFQNEAQLEKSRLLSDRFSAERPKGSFSTLEIQRTEQGDSAMYLCASSYRGVYNEQFFGPGTRLTVL.

The rearrangement joins TRBV9 to TRBJ1-1; D is unclear. Germline V gives CDR1 SGDLS, CDR2 YYNGEE. The V and J ends lost 0 bases and 2 bases respectively, with 5 bases between them. The CDR3 is made up of 13 amino acids. CDR3: CASSVAFNTEAFF. In DNA, the CDR3 is TGTGCCAGCAGCGTAGCTTTTAACACTGAAGCTTTCTTT.

This clone was detected once. The chain couples TRBV7-8 to TRBJ2-5; a possible D gene is TRBD2 (5 bases). Germline CDR1 is SGHVS and CDR2 is FQNEAQ. This CDR3 is built from 17 residues. Trimming removed 5 bases from V and 5 bases from J, with 24 bases in between. This CDR3 is CASSPIWQKPGLETQYF. The CDR3 nucleotides are TGTGCCAGCAGCCCGATTTGGCAGAAGCCGGGGTTGGAGACCCAGTACTTC.

The chain links TRBV7-2 to TRBJ2-5, with 8 bases fitting TRBD1. CDR1 and CDR2 (germline): SGHTA, FQGNSA. V was clipped by 4 bases and J by 6 bases; unmatched bases: 7. The CDR3 is made up of 14 amino acids. The chain's CDR3 is CASSSGQGGKTQYF. For the CDR3, the DNA is TGTGCCAGCAGCTCCGGACAGGGCGGGAAGACCCAGTACTTC.

The genes are TRBV9 and TRBJ2-1; D remains ambiguous. The V gene lost 2 bases and the J gene lost 0 bases, with 9 bases spanning the gap. The germline CDR1 and CDR2 sequences are SGDLS and YYNGEE. The CDR3 sequence is 15 residues long. CDR3 protein: CASSVTTGSYNEQFF. The DNA for the CDR3 is TGTGCCAGCAGCGTGACGACTGGCTCCTACAATGAGCAGTTCTTC.

The chain uses TRBV5-1 and TRBJ1-2; D unclear. CDR1 and CDR2 from the germline V gene are SGHRS and YFSETQ. The CDR3 runs 13 residues. V shed 2 bases and J shed 0 bases, with 5 bases lying between them. CDR3 sequence reads: CASSLTPNYGYTF. Here the CDR3 DNA reads TGCGCCAGCAGCTTAACACCTAACTATGGCTACACCTTC. Using reference TRBV5-1 and TRBJ1-2 for the parts outside the CDR3, the full variable domain is KAGVTQTPRYLIKTRGQQVTLSCSPISGHRSVSWYQQTPGQGLQFLFEYFSETQRNKGNFPGRFSGRQFSNSRSEMNVSTLELGDSALYLCASSLTPNYGYTFGSGTRLTVV.

This chain connects TRBV3-1 (or the pseudogene TRBV3-2) to TRBJ2-7, with D unclear. CDR3 length: 15 amino acids. V dropped 0 bases and J dropped 6 bases, with 15 bases sitting between them. Germline loops: CDR1 LGHDT, CDR2 YNNKEL (reference sequence). The CDR3 region has the DNA TGTGCCAGCAGCCAAGATCGAGGAAGATTCGGCGAGCAGTACTTC. Its translation: CASSQDRGRFGEQYF.

The chain is built from TRBV6-2 or TRBV6-3 and TRBJ1-6; no firm D call. V lost 4 bases, J lost 0 bases, and 4 bases lay in between. Germline assignment: CDR1 MNHEY and CDR2 SVGEGT. This CDR3 is 14 amino acids long. The CDR3 reads CASSSSSYNSPLHF. As DNA, the CDR3 is TGTGCCAGCAGTTCGAGCTCCTATAATTCACCCCTCCACTTT.

This chain links TRBV30 with TRBJ1-2; TRBD1 matches at 7 bases. Germline CDR1 is GTSNPN and CDR2 is SVGIG (reference sequence). J gave up 6 bases and V 5 bases, and 15 bases lay outside the gene matches. CDR3 length: 15 residues. The CDR3 nucleotides are TGTGCCTGGGGGGGTTTTGACAGGGCCGCCCATGGCTACACCTTC. Protein: CAWGGFDRAAHGYTF.

This clone has a handful of counts. CDR3 residues: CASSLGQVANNEQFF. The CDR3 coding sequence is TGTGCCAGCAGCTTAGGGCAGGTGGCAAACAATGAGCAGTTCTTC. The V call is TRBV7-9, the J call TRBJ2-1; D ambiguous. In germline, CDR1 is SEHNR, CDR2 FQNEAQ (reference sequence). The CDR3 loop spans 15 amino acids. Trimming pared 1 base from V and 5 bases from J, leaving 12 bases between.

The chain joins TRBV11-2 to TRBJ2-1; 11 nucleotides line up with TRBD1. Germline values: CDR1 SGHAT, CDR2 FQNNGV. Trimming at V came to 5 bases and at J to 9 bases, leaving 6 bases not matched to a gene. This CDR3 is 14 amino acids long. The DNA of the CDR3 is TGTGCCAGCAGCGCGGGGACAGGGGGAACTGAGCAGTTCTTC. Translating it yields CASSAGTGGTEQFF.

The V and J genes are TRBV5-4 and TRBJ2-7; TRBD1 might be the D (5 bases). Trimming removed 0 bases from V and 5 bases from J, with 12 bases in between. Germline CDR1 and CDR2: SGHNT and YYREEE (reference sequence). The CDR3 loop spans 14 amino acids. This CDR3 reads CASSLGQGANEQYF. The CDR3 DNA reads as TGTGCCAGCAGCTTGGGGCAGGGTGCGAACGAGCAGTACTTC.

This chain uses TRBV15 with TRBJ2-7, with 7 bases identical to TRBD1. This CDR3 is 12 amino acids long. CDR1 and CDR2 (germline): LNHNV, YYDKDF (reference sequence). The V and J ends lost 4 bases and 3 bases, in that order; junction bases with no gene match: 0. As DNA, the CDR3 is TGTGCCACCAGCAACAGGGGCTACGAGCAGTACTTC. Residues: CATSNRGYEQYF.

This clone was counted many times. CDR3 sequence (DNA): TGTGCCAGCAGCAACCGGGACAGGGTGTCTGGCTACACCTTC. It codes for CASSNRDRVSGYTF. This rearrangement joins TRBV7-9 to TRBJ1-2; 9 nucleotides match TRBD1. The CDR3 loop spans 14 amino acids. CDR1 and CDR2 (germline): SEHNR, FQNEAQ (reference sequence). V shed 5 bases and J 7 bases; nucleotides not matched to a gene: 8.

The V call is TRBV6-5, the J call TRBJ1-1, with D maybe TRBD1 (5 bases). The ends were cut back, 8 bases at V and 1 base at J, with 17 bases in the middle. The CDR3 runs 15 residues. Per germline, CDR1 MNHEY and CDR2 SVGAGI. CDR3 sequence reads: CASLHGPGWNTEAFF. CDR3 in DNA: TGTGCCAGCCTCCATGGGCCAGGGTGGAACACTGAAGCTTTCTTT.

The chain uses TRBV5-4 and TRBJ2-5; 7 bases align to TRBD1. The length of the CDR3 is 14 residues. In germline, CDR1 is SGHNT, CDR2 YYREEE (reference sequence). J lost 4 bases, V lost 4 bases, and 7 bases had no gene match. CDR3 residues: CASSELTGVETQYF. CDR3 sequence (DNA): TGTGCCAGCAGCGAGCTAACAGGGGTAGAGACCCAGTACTTC. Together with reference TRBV5-4 and TRBJ2-5, the CDR3 gives the full variable domain: ETGVTQSPTHLIKTRGQQVTLRCSSQSGHNTVSWYQQALGQGPQFIFQYYREEENGRGNFPPRFSGLQFPNYSSELNVNALELDDSALYLCASSELTGVETQYFGPGTRLLVL.

The rearrangement links TRBV4-2 to TRBJ2-3; 11 bases line up with TRBD2. The germline CDR1 and CDR2 sequences are LGHNA and YNFKEQ. The CDR3 has 18 residues. With 4 bases clipped from V and 0 bases from J, the junction kept 9 bases outside the gene matches. The CDR3 here is CASSRFSGGAPSTDTQYF. CDR3 DNA: TGTGCCAGCAGCCGGTTTAGCGGGGGGGCTCCTAGCACAGATACGCAGTATTTT.

CDR3 nucleotides: TGTGCCAGCAGTTTTCAGGGAACGGGCAATCAGCCCCAGCATTTT. Translation: CASSFQGTGNQPQHF. The V gene is TRBV27, the J gene TRBJ1-5, with D tentatively TRBD1 (5 bases). This CDR3 comprises 15 residues. The V end was cut by 3 bases, the J end by 2 bases, with 11 bases between. Per the germline V gene, CDR1 is MNHEY and CDR2 is SMNVEV (reference sequence).

This rearrangement joins TRBV6-2 or TRBV6-3 to TRBJ2-1; 8 positions match TRBD1. CDR1 is MNHEY, CDR2 SVGEGT, per germline. V was pared by 3 bases and J by 6 bases, with 7 bases of the junction left unmatched. This CDR3 has 15 residues. The CDR3 reads CASSYHGQGGNEQFF. The CDR3 DNA is TGTGCCAGCAGTTATCATGGACAGGGAGGCAATGAGCAGTTCTTC.